Listed below are T cell receptor beta chains from one sample, sequenced in a study of lung T cells in sarcoidosis with Löfgren's syndrome. A single record per CDR3 protein comes from TCRdb applying MiXCR to the reads. The sample lists tens of thousands of distinct CDR3 sequences; roughly 20% were seen once. The sample consisted of CD4+ T cells from PBMCs. These receptors were taken from a human donor with sarcoidosis (Löfgren's syndrome or another form), or a control subject (not recorded which). CDR3s include the opening cysteine and the closing phenylalanine or tryptophan. A D gene is named only where the DNA matches it firmly. Expanded clones are given a class, and other clones once, few, many or no size at all.

size	V	J	D	DNA	CDR3
many	TRBV19	TRBJ2-1	NA	TGTGCCAGTAGTATGAGCGGAGGCGGCAGGGAGCAGTTCTTC	CASSMSGGGREQFF
NA	TRBV19	TRBJ2-1	TRBD1	TGTGCCAGTCATCTTCCAGGGGGACACCGGTTTTTCTTC	CASHLPGGHRFFF
NA	TRBV11-2	TRBJ2-1	NA	TGTGCCAGCAGCTTAGTGAGACTGCCACCCAGAAATGAGCAGTTCTTC	CASSLVRLPPRNEQFF
NA	TRBV7-2	TRBJ2-7	NA	TGTGCCAGCACGACAAGTCCCTTCTACGAGCAGTACTTC	CASTTSPFYEQYF
many	TRBV27	TRBJ1-5	TRBD1	TGTGCCAGCAGACCCGACAGGGGGCGGAATCAGCCCCAGCATTTT	CASRPDRGRNQPQHF
many	TRBV20-1	TRBJ1-2	TRBD1	TGCAGTGCTAGATGGGACAGGACGGGGAGCACCTTC	CSARWDRTGSTF
NA	TRBV9	TRBJ2-7	NA	TGTGCCAGCAGCGTAGTCGGGGATCGCGGTTCCAAGCAGTACTTC	CASSVVGDRGSKQYF
NA	TRBV7-3	TRBJ2-1	NA	TGTGCCAGCAGCCCACCGTCGGGCAATGAGCAGTTCTTC	CASSPPSGNEQFF
many	TRBV19	TRBJ2-2	NA	TGTGCCAGTAGTCCCCACCGGGAGCTGTTTTTT	CASSPHRELFF
many	TRBV27	TRBJ2-1	TRBD2	TGTGCCAGCAGTTTATTTTTGGGCGCGGGGGAGGCCTTC	CASSLFLGAGEAF